A single sample is the source of the 20 T cell receptor beta chains below, sequenced in a study of shared clonotypes between healthy human individuals. TCRdb's table, derived via immunoSEQ multiplex PCR, lists solely in-frame clones and lacks some. The sample has 1,400,000 or so clones, approximately 98.5% seen once; the top ten hold approximately 0.38%. The specimen was naive CD4+ T cells sorted from blood. Subset denoted: CD45RA+ positively selected. These receptors were taken from a man aged 25 to 40 in good health.

Comment on this clone: Other DNA sequences in this specimen translate into the identical CDR3. The chain links TRBV18 to TRBJ1-3, with a weak D call TRBD1 (5 bases). The CDR3 is 14 residues long. V was pared by 3 bases and J by 3 bases, with 9 bases between. Germline V gene lookup returns CDR1 KGHSH and CDR2 LQKENI. CDR3 loop: CASSPRGSGNTIYF. In nucleotides, the CDR3 is TGTGCCAGCTCACCGCGGGGCAGTGGAAACACCATATATTTT.

This clone was counted once. This chain uses TRBV2 with TRBJ2-7; 8 nucleotides line up with TRBD1. The ends lost 4 bases at V and 0 bases at J; junction bases unmatched: 11. The CDR3 extends over 17 amino acids. The germline gives CDR1 SNHLY, CDR2 FYNNEI. In nucleotides, the CDR3 is TGTGCCAGCAGTGGGCAGGGGGCGCTTGGATTCTCCTACGAGCAGTACTTC. Its translation: CASSGQGALGFSYEQYF.

V and J are TRBV12-5 and TRBJ2-7; 7 bases align to TRBD2. Per the germline V gene, CDR1 is LGHNT and CDR2 is FRNRAP. There are 13 residues in the CDR3. The V gene end was trimmed by 9 bases and the J gene end by 4 bases; junction bases not matched to a gene: 9. In DNA form, the CDR3 reads TGTGCTAGCTCCGCTAGCGGCAGTTACGAGCAGTACTTC. Protein sequence: CASSASGSYEQYF.

The V call is TRBV28, the J call TRBJ2-2; no definite D call. The V and J ends lost 8 bases and 0 bases respectively, with 7 bases between them. CDR3 length: 13 residues. Germline CDR1 and CDR2: MDHEN and SYDVKM. The CDR3 DNA reads as TGTGCCAGCTGTTCCACGAACACCGGGGAGCTGTTTTTT. It yields the protein CASCSTNTGELFF.

V gene TRBV5-1 combines with J gene TRBJ2-3, with no clear D. Germline CDR1 reads SGHRS; CDR2 reads YFSETQ. The CDR3 runs 17 residues. V was cut by 0 bases and J by 0 bases, with 14 bases left in between. CDR3 amino acids: CASSLGLRRLSTDTQYF. The CDR3 DNA follows: TGCGCCAGCAGCTTGGGACTGCGACGGCTGAGCACAGATACGCAGTATTTT.

The chain is built from TRBV9 and TRBJ1-5; D is possibly TRBD1 (5 bases). From germline, CDR1 is SGDLS and CDR2 YYNGEE. V was shortened by 3 bases and J by 5 bases, with 12 bases between the two germline ends. The CDR3 contains 14 residues. CDR3 sequence reads: CASSAEPRDQPQHF. CDR3 sequence (DNA): TGTGCCAGCAGCGCGGAACCCAGGGATCAGCCCCAGCATTTT.

V gene TRBV18 combines with J gene TRBJ2-7; the D is unclear. Germline V CDR1 and CDR2: KGHSH, LQKENI. The CDR3 length is 14 residues. V dropped 3 bases and J dropped 5 bases, with 14 bases sitting between them. The CDR3 region has the DNA TGTGCCAGCTCACCTTCCCAGTTGGGCGACGAGCAGTACTTC. It is translated as CASSPSQLGDEQYF.

Of note for this clone: Other DNA sequences within the sample encode an identical CDR3. The chain combines TRBV7-2 with TRBJ2-5; no firm D call. The ends were cut back, 1 base at V and 0 bases at J, with 6 bases in the middle. The CDR3 consists of 14 residues. In germline, CDR1 is SGHTA, CDR2 FQGNSA. Written as DNA, the CDR3 is TGTGCCAGCAGCTTAGACTCCTACCAAGAGACCCAGTACTTC. Amino acid sequence: CASSLDSYQETQYF.

Comment on this clone: The same CDR3 is also encoded by other DNA sequences in this sample. V is TRBV10-1 and J is TRBJ2-7; no reliable D call. This CDR3 spans 12 amino acids. The V gene's germline CDR1 is WNHNN and CDR2 SYGVQD (reference sequence). Trimming shortened V by 4 bases and J by 2 bases, and 6 bases separated the two germline ends. DNA of the CDR3: TGCGCCAGCAGTGCGTCAACCTACGAGCAGTACTTC. It codes for CASSASTYEQYF.

V and J are TRBV7-8 and TRBJ2-1, with TRBD2 as a possible D gene (5 bases). The CDR3 totals 12 residues. V lost 5 bases and J lost 14, with 16 bases in between. The germline CDR1 and CDR2 sequences are SGHVS and FQNEAQ. The CDR3 DNA reads as TGTGCCAGCAGCCCCAATGGGCGGGCAGAGTTCTTC. It yields the protein CASSPNGRAEFF.

The genes are TRBV28 and TRBJ2-3; tentatively, D is TRBD1 (5 bases). With 3 bases removed from V and 7 bases from J, the gap between germline ends came to 8 bases. The CDR3 has 12 residues. In germline, CDR1 is MDHEN, CDR2 SYDVKM. The CDR3 reads CASSLTVNTQYF. CDR3 coding DNA: TGTGCCAGCAGTTTGACAGTAAATACGCAGTATTTT.

The chain couples TRBV19 to TRBJ2-3, with 11 bases identical to TRBD2. CDR3 length: 17 amino acids. The V gene's germline CDR1 is LNHDA and CDR2 SQIVND (reference sequence). Trimming took 3 bases from V and 1 from J; bases not matched to a gene: 6. CDR3 DNA: TGTGCCAGTAGTATCCTAACTAGCGGGAGCGGCACAGATACGCAGTATTTT. Translating it yields CASSILTSGSGTDTQYF.

This chain joins TRBV13 and TRBJ1-2; TRBD1 is a possible D gene (5 bases). The CDR3 extends over 14 amino acids. Germline V gene sequence: CDR1 PRHDT, CDR2 FYEKMQ (reference sequence). Trimming removed 2 bases from V and 4 bases from J, with 11 bases in between. This CDR3 is CASSLRQSFYGYTF. CDR3 in DNA: TGTGCCAGCAGCTTAAGACAGTCTTTCTATGGCTACACCTTC.

The chain employs TRBV28 and TRBJ2-2; D unresolved. Germline CDR1 and CDR2: MDHEN and SYDVKM. V was pared by 5 bases and J by 3 bases, with 13 bases between. The CDR3 sequence is 15 residues long. The CDR3 DNA is TGTGCCAGCAGTACCCCGGCCCTTCACACCGGGGAGCTGTTTTTT. This gives the protein CASSTPALHTGELFF.

The chain recombines TRBV15 with TRBJ2-5, with D uncertain. This CDR3 is 14 amino acids long. CDR1 and CDR2 (germline): LNHNV, YYDKDF (reference sequence). Trimming took off 0 bases at V and 0 bases at J, with 5 bases between the two ends. DNA of the CDR3: TGTGCCACCAGCAGAGAGAGGAACCAAGAGACCCAGTACTTC. This encodes CATSRERNQETQYF.

This clone occurred once. The chain has TRBV15 and TRBJ2-5; D call uncertain. Trimming removed 0 bases at V and 4 bases at J, with 6 bases between. This CDR3 region has 13 residues. Germline V gene data show CDR1 as LNHNV and CDR2 as YYDKDF (reference sequence). CDR3 in DNA: TGTGCCACCAGCAGAGATCATAGAGAGACCCAGTACTTC. Translating gives CATSRDHRETQYF.

V and J are TRBV28 and TRBJ1-2; D is perhaps TRBD1 (5 bases). The V end was cut by 2 bases, the J end by 8 bases, with 15 bases between. Germline CDR1 MDHEN, CDR2 SYDVKM. The CDR3 sequence is 14 residues long. Here the CDR3 DNA reads TGTGCCAGCAGTTTAGAAGGAGGGACCCGGGGCTACACCTTC. It is translated as CASSLEGGTRGYTF.

The gene calls are TRBV7-2 and TRBJ2-1; D is uncertain. This CDR3 is 15 amino acids long. In germline, CDR1 is SGHTA, CDR2 FQGNSA. CDR3 sequence (DNA): TGTGCTTTCTCCCCCCCCGGAGAACCTGGCAATGAGCAGTTCTTC. This translates into CAFSPPGEPGNEQFF.

The chain couples TRBV5-6 to TRBJ2-3, with D possibly TRBD1 on 6 matching bases. CDR1 and CDR2 from the germline V gene are SGHDT and YYEEEE. CDR3 length: 13 residues. V was clipped by 2 bases and J by 4 bases, with 8 bases between them. The CDR3 bases are TGTGCCAGCAGCTTTACAGGGTCAGATACGCAGTATTTT. Residues: CASSFTGSDTQYF.

As concerns this clone: The same CDR3 is also encoded by other DNA sequences in this sample. The chain recombines TRBV5-1 with TRBJ2-6; D ambiguous. Trimming cost V 4 bases and J 0 bases, with 8 bases left between them. The CDR3 has 15 residues. Per germline, CDR1 SGHRS and CDR2 YFSETQ. The CDR3 here is CASSPRPSGANVLTF. Written as DNA, the CDR3 is TGCGCCAGCAGCCCGCGTCCCTCTGGGGCCAACGTCCTGACTTTC.